This T cell receptor (beta chain) was identified in a study of blood T cell repertoires in COVID-19. Germline CDR1 and CDR2: SGHTA and FQGNSA. Trimming pared 5 bases from V and 6 bases from J, leaving 16 bases between. The CDR3 extends over 14 amino acids. The data were produced by immunoSEQ multiplex PCR, yet TCRdb's version contains in-frame clones alone and is incomplete. This sample carries 60,000 to 80,000 clones, more than 75% of them seen once, and the ten largest clones take more than 0.8%. The sequencing sample was made of peripheral blood. The chain uses TRBV7-2 and TRBJ1-1, with TRBD1 as a possible D gene (5 bases). The TCR sequence derives from a man aged 70-80 years with acute or convalescent COVID-19. The CDR3 sequence: CASSALSQGAEAFF. CDR3 DNA: TGTGCCAGCAGCGCACTTAGTCAAGGGGCTGAAGCTTTCTTT. Supplemented by reference TRBV7-2 and TRBJ1-1, the full variable domain reads GAGVSQSPSNKVTEKGKDVELRCDPISGHTALYWYRQSLGQGLEFLIYFQGNSAPDKSGLPSDRFSAERTGGSVSTLTIQRTQQEDSAVYLCASSALSQGAEAFFGQGTRLTVV.